This TCR beta chain was captured by sequencing in a study of blood T cell repertoires in COVID-19. Under the authors' procedure: Amplification of reference gene primers was used by the study to estimate nucleated cell counts. Method: immunoSEQ multiplex PCR; TCRdb's copy keeps in-frame clones and lacks some. That table is the source of V, J and clone size, and D and trimming were worked out from the DNA. The table has 120,000 to 150,000 clones, around 85% seen once. Losses at the gene ends were 4 bases for V and 2 bases for J; bases not matched to a gene: 5. This CDR3 spans 15 amino acids. The V gene's germline CDR1 is LGHDT and CDR2 YNNKEL (reference sequence).

The chain uses TRBV3-1 (or the pseudogene TRBV3-2) and TRBJ1-5; 7 bases line up with TRBD1. This clonotype originated in a middle-aged woman with active or convalescent COVID-19. The sequencing sample was made of peripheral blood. The CDR3 sequence is CASSPTQGGNQPQHF. In nucleotides, the CDR3 is TGTGCCAGCAGCCCGACTCAGGGGGGCAATCAGCCCCAGCATTTT.